This is a list of T cell receptor beta chains from one sample in a study of T cells in Graves' hyperthyroidism and ophthalmopathy. TCRdb ran MiXCR on the multiplex PCR reads and lists one entry per CDR3 protein. The sample has 280,000 or so distinct CDR3 sequences, 25% to 30% seen once. The specimen was blood. These receptors came from a man aged 35 to 55 with Graves' hyperthyroidism that later progressed to Graves' ophthalmopathy. CDR3s include the opening cysteine and the closing phenylalanine or tryptophan. D genes are given only for firm matches. Some rows mark clone size as missing; the rest say once, few, many or name a class of expanded clone.

>TRBJ2-5|many|NA|TRBV29-1
TGCAGCGTTGTCGGATGGGCTATACAATTGGGGACCCAGTACTTC
CSVVGWAIQLGTQYF
>TRBJ2-2|many|TRBD2|TRBV5-1
TGCGCCAGCAGCTTACCCGGGACTAGCGGTGCCGGGGAGCTGTTTTTT
CASSLPGTSGAGELFF
>TRBJ1-2|NA|NA|TRBV28
TGTGCCAGCAGGGTACAGGGAGTGGAAGGCTACACCTTC
CASRVQGVEGYTF
>TRBJ2-7|NA|TRBD2|TRBV10-2
TGCGCCAGCAGAAGGGGGGGGACTAGAAGGGACGAGCAGTACTTC
CASRRGGTRRDEQYF
>TRBJ2-5|many|NA|TRBV5-1
TGCGCCAGCAGCTTGGGTCCGGGGGATCAAGAGACCCAGTACTTC
CASSLGPGDQETQYF
>TRBJ2-7|many|NA|TRBV11-3
TGTGCCAGCAGCTCCCAGGCCTACGAGCAGTACTTC
CASSSQAYEQYF
>TRBJ2-7|NA|TRBD1|TRBV25-1
TGTGCCAGCAGCGAGACAGGGACCATAGGCGAGCAGTACTTC
CASSETGTIGEQYF
>TRBJ1-2|NA|NA|TRBV7-8
TGTGCCAGCAGCGTATGGGGGAGTACCTACACCTTC
CASSVWGSTYTF
>TRBJ1-1|many|NA|TRBV12-5
TGTGCTAGTGGTTTGGTAGGGGGCACTGAAGCTTTCTTT
CASGLVGGTEAFF
>TRBJ1-2|many|NA|TRBV28
TGTGCCAGCACTCCAGGGTCGTCTGGCTACACCTTC
CASTPGSSGYTF
>TRBJ2-1|NA|NA|TRBV3-1
TGTGCCAGCAGCCAAAGAGCAAATGAGCAGTTCTTC
CASSQRANEQFF
>TRBJ2-7|many|TRBD2|TRBV29-1
TGCAGCGTTGTGGCCCATCTAGCGGGAGGCTACGAGCAGTACTTC
CSVVAHLAGGYEQYF
>TRBJ2-5|NA|NA|TRBV20-1
TGCAGTGCTAGATCCTCCGGGGGCCAAGAGACCCAGTACTTC
CSARSSGGQETQYF
>TRBJ2-7|NA|NA|TRBV7-2
TGTGCCAGCAGCTATTTGGACGACTACGAGCAGTACTTC
CASSYLDDYEQYF
>TRBJ2-7|many|NA|TRBV19
TGTGCCTCCCGGGATTGGAGCTCCTACGAGCAGTACTTC
CASRDWSSYEQYF
>TRBJ1-5|many|TRBD1|TRBV20-1
TGCAGTGCCATGATAGTGGCAGGGGGAAATCAGCCCCAGCATTTT
CSAMIVAGGNQPQHF
>TRBJ2-7|many|NA|TRBV25-1
TGTGCCAGCAGGTCGACCGCTTCCTACGAGCAGTACTTC
CASRSTASYEQYF
>TRBJ1-5|many|TRBD1|TRBV4-2
TGTGCCAGCAGCCAAGGCAGGGGGAATCAGCCCCAGCATTTT
CASSQGRGNQPQHF
>TRBJ2-2|many|NA|TRBV19
TGTGCCAGTAGTATTTATGGCCGTAGGGCGAACACCGGGGAGCTGTTTTTT
CASSIYGRRANTGELFF
>TRBJ1-5|NA|NA|TRBV27
TGTGCCAGCAGTTTAACCCGTAGCAATCAGCCCCAGCATTTT
CASSLTRSNQPQHF
>TRBJ2-5|few|TRBD2|TRBV4-1
TGCGCCAGCAGCTGGCTTACGAAGGGACTAGCGGCGGAGACCCAGTACTTC
CASSWLTKGLAAETQYF
>TRBJ2-7|NA|NA|TRBV6-5
TGTGCCAGCATTACGGGATGGGGCTCCTACGAGCAGTACTTC
CASITGWGSYEQYF
>TRBJ1-2|many|NA|TRBV6-2/TRBV6-3
TGTGCCAGCAGTTACTCTGGCAGGCTTGGCGGCTACACCTTC
CASSYSGRLGGYTF
>TRBJ2-7|many|NA|TRBV29-1
TGCAGCGTTGGACAGCCTCCCTACGAGCAGTACTTC
CSVGQPPYEQYF
>TRBJ2-5|many|TRBD2|TRBV20-1
TGCAGTGCCCTACGGGCGGGAGTCTCCTACATAGGGGAGACCCAGTACTTC
CSALRAGVSYIGETQYF
>TRBJ2-5|many|NA|TRBV19
TGTGCCAGTAGTACCTCAAGCCGGGGAGCGTACCAAGAGACCCAGTACTTC
CASSTSSRGAYQETQYF
>TRBJ2-3|many|NA|TRBV7-3
TGTGCCAGCAGCTGGAGCGGAACTAGCACAGATACGCAGTATTTT
CASSWSGTSTDTQYF
>TRBJ2-3|many|TRBD2|TRBV12-3/TRBV12-4
TGTGCCAGCAGTCCGGGAGGGGATACGCAGTATTTT
CASSPGGDTQYF
>TRBJ1-5|many|NA|TRBV30
TGTGCCTGGAGTAAAGATAATCAGCCCCAGCATTTT
CAWSKDNQPQHF
>TRBJ1-1|NA|NA|TRBV3-1
TGTGCCAGCAGCCAAGGGACAGCCAGTGAAGCTTTCTTT
CASSQGTASEAFF
>TRBJ2-2|many|NA|TRBV29-1
TGCAGTATTCTCGGGGGGCCCACCGGGGAGCTGTTTTTT
CSILGGPTGELFF
>TRBJ2-7|many|NA|TRBV7-9
TGTGCCAGCAGCGTGGGAGGGGGCTCTCTTTACGGGCAGTACTTC
CASSVGGGSLYGQYF
>TRBJ1-3|many|NA|TRBV19
TGTGCCAGTGTTGCAGGGAGTTCTGGAAACACCATATATTTT
CASVAGSSGNTIYF
>TRBJ2-5|once|NA|TRBV7-9
TGTGCCAGCAGCACAGGATTTAAAGAGACCCAGTACTTC
CASSTGFKETQYF
>TRBJ1-5|NA|NA|TRBV13
TGTGCCAGCAGCTCCCGACATTATAGCAATCAGCCCCAGCATTTT
CASSSRHYSNQPQHF
>TRBJ1-2|many|TRBD1|TRBV6-5
TGTGCCAGCAGTTACTCGGGGACAGACTATGGCTACACCTTC
CASSYSGTDYGYTF
>TRBJ1-1|few|TRBD1|TRBV20-1
TGCAGTGCTAGGGTAAGACAGGGGGGGAAAGCGAACACTGAAGCTTTCTTT
CSARVRQGGKANTEAFF
>TRBJ2-7|many|NA|TRBV7-6
TGTGCCAGCAGCTTAAGCGCGGGCGGGCCAGCCTACGAGCAGTACTTC
CASSLSAGGPAYEQYF
>TRBJ1-2|many|NA|TRBV12-3/TRBV12-4
TGTGCCAGCAGTCAAATGGCAGAGACTTATGGCTACACCTTC
CASSQMAETYGYTF
>TRBJ2-2|NA|NA|TRBV20-1
TGCAGTGCTAGGGATCCCCTTAGGTCCACCGGGGAGTTGTTTTTT
CSARDPLRSTGELFF
>TRBJ2-7|many|TRBD2|TRBV19
TGTGCCAGTAGTAGACAAGCGGGAGGGCTCGGCTACGAGCAGTACTTC
CASSRQAGGLGYEQYF
>TRBJ2-2|many|TRBD2|TRBV7-2
TGTGCCAGCAGCTTAGGGCTAGCGGGAGCCGGGGAGCTGTTTTTT
CASSLGLAGAGELFF
>TRBJ2-7|NA|TRBD2|TRBV28
TGTGCCAGCAGTTTTCCAGTGGTACTAGCGGGAGGCCCAAGCTCCTACGAGCAGTACTTC
CASSFPVVLAGGPSSYEQYF
>TRBJ1-2|many|NA|TRBV5-1
TGCGCCAGCAGCTTCGGTACAGATCTCTATGGCTACACCTTC
CASSFGTDLYGYTF
>TRBJ2-7|NA|NA|TRBV28
TGTGCCAGCAGACGGTTGTGGGACGGTTACGAGCAGTACTTC
CASRRLWDGYEQYF
>TRBJ1-5|NA|NA|TRBV7-8
TGTGCCAGCAGCCCAGATGGGAGTTCAAGGCAGCCCCAGCATTTT
CASSPDGSSRQPQHF
>TRBJ1-1|NA|NA|TRBV12-3/TRBV12-4
TGTGCCAGCAGTTTAAGCAGGGCCAGGTTGACGAACACTGAAGCTTTCTTT
CASSLSRARLTNTEAFF
>TRBJ1-5|many|NA|TRBV5-8
TGTGCCAGCAGCTTGGGGACGAAGCAGGGGCCCCAGCATTTT
CASSLGTKQGPQHF
>TRBJ2-2|NA|NA|TRBV19
TGTGCCAGTAGTATCCAGGGTTTCACCGGGGAGCTGTTTTTT
CASSIQGFTGELFF
>TRBJ2-7|many|NA|TRBV15
TGTGCCACCAGCAGGGACACCAAATACGAGCAGTACTTC
CATSRDTKYEQYF
>TRBJ2-7|many|NA|TRBV6-4
TGTGCCCCCCCGAAGGGCAACAACTTCTCCTACGAGCAGTACTTC
CAPPKGNNFSYEQYF
>TRBJ2-7|many|TRBD2|TRBV7-9
TGTGCCAGCTCCCCGGGGGGGGGTTCCTACGAGCAGTACTTC
CASSPGGGSYEQYF
>TRBJ1-1|NA|NA|TRBV7-8
TGTGCCAGCAGCTTAGCGGCTCTCACTGAAGCTTTCTTT
CASSLAALTEAFF